These 19 T cell receptor beta chains were all obtained from the same sample, sequenced in a study of blood T cell repertoires in COVID-19. Sequencing was performed with immunoSEQ multiplex PCR; in TCRdb, only in-frame clones are kept and a portion is missing. The data contain about 150,000 clones, around 89% of them singletons. Sample: peripheral blood. The source is a woman aged 40 to 50 with acute or convalescent COVID-19.

V usage is TRBV14 and J usage is TRBJ2-1; TRBD2 matches at 14 bases. The CDR3 is made up of 15 amino acids. With V trimmed by 3 bases and J by 7 bases, 2 bases remained unmatched. Germline CDR1 is SGHDN and CDR2 is FVKESK. The CDR3 protein is CASSHGTSGRNEQFF. CDR3 nucleotides: TGTGCCAGCAGCCACGGGACTAGCGGGAGAAATGAGCAGTTCTTC.

The chain is built from TRBV24-1 and TRBJ2-5; 7 bases agree with TRBD2. The germline V gene encodes CDR1 KGHDR and CDR2 SFDVKD. The CDR3 has 14 amino acids. V shed 2 bases, J shed 4 bases, and the junction held 3 bases outside the gene matches. Here the CDR3 reads CATSDSLAGETQYF. The CDR3 nucleotides read TGTGCCACCAGTGATTCCTTAGCGGGAGAGACCCAGTACTTC.

The V and J genes are TRBV19 and TRBJ1-5; D gene unclear. Germline lookup yields CDR1 LNHDA and CDR2 SQIVND (reference sequence). CDR3 length: 15 amino acids. V lost 3 bases and J 3 bases, leaving 12 bases between the germline ends. Written as DNA, the CDR3 is TGTGCCAGTAGTATGGGCAGACCAAACAATCAGCCCCAGCATTTT. It specifies CASSMGRPNNQPQHF.

This clone showed up just a few times. The chain joins TRBV4-1 to TRBJ1-3; the match to TRBD1 covers 8 bases. The CDR3 is made up of 19 amino acids. Unmatched junction bases numbered 11, after V lost 1 base and J lost 0 bases. Per the germline V gene, CDR1 is MGHRA and CDR2 is YSYEKL. The CDR3 reads CASSQVLIGTGLSGNTIYF. The CDR3 nucleotides read TGCGCCAGCAGCCAAGTCTTGATCGGGACAGGCCTCTCTGGAAACACCATATATTTT.

J is TRBJ1-2 and V is TRBV6-2 or TRBV6-3; D ambiguous. CDR1 and CDR2 from the germline V gene are MNHEY and SVGEGT. Trimming took off 3 bases at V and 2 bases at J, with 7 bases between the two ends. This CDR3 contains 13 residues. The CDR3, as DNA: TGTGCCAGCAGTTATGGGCTAAACTATGGCTACACCTTC. Encoded protein: CASSYGLNYGYTF.

The genes are TRBV4-2 and TRBJ2-7, with 9 bases that match TRBD2. CDR1 and CDR2 (germline): LGHNA, YNFKEQ. V shed 0 bases, J shed 2 bases, and the junction held 8 bases outside the gene matches. The CDR3 totals 17 residues. For the CDR3, the DNA is TGTGCCAGCAGCCAAGATCGGGCTGCGGGAGGGACCTACGAGCAGTACTTC. Residues: CASSQDRAAGGTYEQYF.

This chain uses TRBV11-2 with TRBJ2-7, with D uncertain. V was clipped by 0 bases and J by 3 bases, with 12 bases between them. Germline assignment: CDR1 SGHAT and CDR2 FQNNGV. This CDR3 has 15 amino acids. CDR3 in DNA: TGTGCCAGCAGCTTAGATCCTAGTACCCTCTACGAGCAGTACTTC. As protein: CASSLDPSTLYEQYF.

The chain is built from TRBV25-1 and TRBJ1-2; D gene uncertain. This CDR3 region has 11 residues. The V and J ends lost 1 base and 7 bases respectively, with 4 bases between them. Per the germline V gene, CDR1 is MGHDK and CDR2 is SYGVNS. CDR3 in amino acids: CASSESFGYTF. CDR3 nucleotide sequence: TGTGCCAGCAGTGAATCTTTTGGCTACACCTTC.

This clone was recorded a few times. CDR3 loop: CASRPPGTGDSPLHF. CDR3 coding DNA: TGCGCCAGCAGGCCTCCCGGGACAGGGGACTCACCCCTCCACTTT. The chain couples TRBV5-1 to TRBJ1-6, with 10 bases fitting TRBD1. The CDR3 extends over 15 amino acids. CDR1 is SGHRS and CDR2 is YFSETQ in the germline V gene. With V trimmed by 5 bases and J by 10 bases, 9 bases remained unmatched.

The chain uses TRBV19 and TRBJ1-5; D remains ambiguous. This CDR3 has 11 residues. The V gene lost 5 bases and the J gene lost 5 bases, with 4 bases spanning the gap. CDR1 and CDR2 (germline): LNHDA, SQIVND (reference sequence). Here the CDR3 DNA reads TGTGCCAGTAGTCCTTATCAGCCCCAGCATTTT. This gives the protein CASSPYQPQHF.

This clone was seen just once. The chain is built from TRBV11-3 and TRBJ1-5, with TRBD1 identical over 10 bases. Germline CDR1 and CDR2: SGHNT and YENEEA. The CDR3 runs to 15 residues. The V gene end was trimmed by 5 bases and the J gene end by 5 bases; junction bases not matched to a gene: 6. The CDR3 DNA reads as TGTGCCAGCAGCGTCAGACAGGGGGCTCATCAGCCCCAGCATTTT. Residues: CASSVRQGAHQPQHF.

This chain links TRBV27 with TRBJ1-5; tentative D call: TRBD1 (5 bases). The CDR3 loop spans 17 amino acids. V was clipped by 3 bases and J by 3 bases, with 18 bases between them. Germline V CDR1 and CDR2: MNHEY, SMNVEV (reference sequence). In DNA form, the CDR3 reads TGTGCCAGCAGTTTTTCGACAGCCTCGTCTATCAATCAGCCCCAGCATTTT. Protein: CASSFSTASSINQPQHF.

V gene TRBV9 combines with J gene TRBJ2-3, with no clear D. The CDR3 runs to 13 residues. Germline CDR1 and CDR2: SGDLS and YYNGEE. V lost 4 bases, J lost 8 bases, and 14 bases lay in between. CDR3 DNA sequence: TGTGCCAGCAGCCCCGAACCAGCAGGTACGCAGTATTTT. Translated, it gives CASSPEPAGTQYF. The entire variable domain, with the rest obtained from reference TRBV9 and TRBJ2-3, is as follows: DSGVTQTPKHLITATGQRVTLRCSPRSGDLSVYWYQQSLDQGLQFLIQYYNGEERAKGNILERFSAQQFPDLHSELNLSSLELGDSALYFCASSPEPAGTQYFGPGTRLTVL.

The rearrangement uses TRBV5-1 and TRBJ2-1; maybe TRBD1 (5 bases). Trimming took 0 bases from V and 5 from J, leaving 12 bases between them. This CDR3 region has 15 residues. Germline assignment: CDR1 SGHRS and CDR2 YFSETQ. CDR3 protein: CASSLEQGTNNEQFF. CDR3 in DNA: TGCGCCAGCAGCTTGGAGCAGGGAACCAACAATGAGCAGTTCTTC.

This clone was counted a single time. The genes are TRBV5-1 and TRBJ2-1; the D gene is possibly TRBD2 (5 bases). Germline V lookup: CDR1 SGHRS, CDR2 YFSETQ. V shed 4 bases and J shed 7 bases, with 18 bases lying between them. The CDR3 consists of 15 residues. This CDR3 reads CASSADGDLGNEQFF. CDR3 bases: TGCGCCAGCAGCGCAGACGGGGATCTTGGTAATGAGCAGTTCTTC.

The gene calls are TRBV11-3 and TRBJ1-1, with D perhaps matching TRBD1 (5 bases). CDR3 length: 12 amino acids. From germline, CDR1 is SGHNT and CDR2 YENEEA. The CDR3 DNA is TGTGCTGCGGAGGGACGGAACACTGAAGCTTTCTTT. Translation: CAAEGRNTEAFF.

The chain employs TRBV30 and TRBJ1-5; TRBD1 might be the D (5 bases). This CDR3 is 13 amino acids long. V was trimmed by 2 bases and J by 6 bases, leaving 11 bases between them. CDR1 is GTSNPN and CDR2 is SVGIG in the germline V gene (reference sequence). Here the CDR3 DNA reads TGTGCCTGGAGTAAACAGGCTGGTCAGCCCCAGCATTTT. This codes for CAWSKQAGQPQHF.

There are a few counts of this clone. V gene TRBV24-1 combines with J gene TRBJ1-5, with a weak D call TRBD1 (6 bases). Germline V gene lookup returns CDR1 KGHDR and CDR2 SFDVKD. CDR3 size: 16 residues. Trimming removed 3 bases from V and 1 base from J, with 12 bases in between. For the CDR3, the DNA is TGTGCCACCAGTGATCCCGTACAGGGAAGCAATCAGCCCCAGCATTTT. It specifies CATSDPVQGSNQPQHF.

V and J are TRBV11-2 and TRBJ2-2; D possibly corresponds to TRBD2 (5 bases). Trimming removed 7 bases from V and 2 bases from J, with 11 bases in between. CDR3 length: 14 amino acids. Germline assignment: CDR1 SGHAT and CDR2 FQNNGV. CDR3 bases: TGTGCCAGCACCAGGACTGTTAACACCGGGGAGCTGTTTTTT. Protein: CASTRTVNTGELFF.